This record covers a single T cell receptor (beta chain). Its cognate antigen is unknown. TCRdb re-analysed the RT-PCR reads in MiXCR, keeping a single row per CDR3 protein. The sample holds about 700,000 distinct CDR3 sequences, about 14% seen once. This sample was included in a study of response to subunit inactivated influenza vaccine. Whole-study findings and limits: Only a handful of new T cells, the authors suggested, are recruited with each seasonal influenza vaccination.

Germline values: CDR1 SGHTA, CDR2 FQGNSA. Trimming took off 5 bases at V and 2 bases at J, with 16 bases between the two ends. The CDR3 is 16 residues long. V usage is TRBV7-2 and J usage is TRBJ1-5; TRBD1 is a possible D gene (5 bases). The clonotype originates from a man aged 50-60 years who received an inactivated influenza vaccine. This specimen was PBMCs from blood, taken less than 15 days before vaccination. The CDR3 sequence is CASSKDGGSGNQPQHF. CDR3 nucleotide sequence: TGTGCCAGCAGCAAAGACGGGGGGTCTGGCAATCAGCCCCAGCATTTT.